Below, 16 T cell receptor beta chains from the same sample are listed, as sequenced in a study of shared clonotypes between healthy human individuals. In the naive CD8 group, cells lacked CD45RO and were positively selected for CCR7, so terminally differentiated effector memory CD45RA+ cells were left out. Only in-frame clones appear in the TCRdb table, and some are missing; sequencing was by immunoSEQ multiplex PCR. The table shows around 2,000,000 clones, with more than 85% occurring only once. Sequenced material: naive CD8+ T cells from PBMCs. These receptors all stem from a man aged 18 to 29 in good health. Some clones in this sample may be carry-over from other donors' samples.

The rearrangement uses TRBV27 and TRBJ1-1, with D perhaps TRBD1 (6 bases). From germline, CDR1 is MNHEY and CDR2 SMNVEV (reference sequence). The CDR3 spans 15 residues. V gave up 5 bases and J gave up 1 base, with 14 bases separating them. The CDR3 DNA reads TGTGCCAGCAGTCCACAACGGGGGCCGAACACTGAAGCTTTCTTT. This gives the protein CASSPQRGPNTEAFF.

The V gene is TRBV5-6, the J gene TRBJ2-4, with D perhaps TRBD2 (5 bases). The germline CDR1 and CDR2 sequences are SGHDT and YYEEEE. Trimming left V 1 base short and J 5 bases short, with 13 bases between. The CDR3 runs 15 residues. This CDR3 reads CASSLWPGFQNIQYF. The DNA for the CDR3 is TGTGCCAGCAGCTTGTGGCCGGGGTTTCAAAACATTCAGTACTTC. The whole variable domain, filled in from reference TRBV5-6 and TRBJ2-4, reads DAGVTQSPTHLIKTRGQQVTLRCSPKSGHDTVSWYQQALGQGPQFIFQYYEEEERQRGNFPDRFSGHQFPNYSSELNVNALLLGDSALYLCASSLWPGFQNIQYFGAGTRLSVL.

The chain couples TRBV7-6 to TRBJ2-1, with a tentative D call TRBD2 (5 bases). Germline V gene sequence: CDR1 SGHVS, CDR2 FNYEAQ. V lost 4 bases and J 5 bases, leaving 18 bases between the germline ends. This CDR3 region has 16 residues. CDR3 in amino acids: CASSSRLAGDDNEQFF. For the CDR3, the DNA is TGTGCCAGCAGCTCCCGTCTTGCGGGTGACGACAATGAGCAGTTCTTC.

Worth noting for this clone: The same CDR3 can be traced to other DNA sequences in this sample. DNA of the CDR3: TGTGCCAGCAGTACAGGGACTAGCGGGAGCAGGGATACGCAGTATTTT. This encodes CASSTGTSGSRDTQYF. The chain has TRBV27 and TRBJ2-3; 14 bases map to TRBD2. The CDR3 runs 16 residues. Germline V CDR1 and CDR2: MNHEY, SMNVEV (reference sequence). V shed 5 bases, J shed 6 bases, and the junction held 7 bases outside the gene matches.

This chain links TRBV19 with TRBJ2-5; D is unresolved. CDR3 length equals 11 residues. CDR1 and CDR2 from the germline V gene are LNHDA and SQIVND (reference sequence). V was shortened by 7 bases and J by 4 bases, with 7 bases between the two germline ends. DNA of the CDR3: TGTGCCAGTAAGCAAGGAGAGACCCAGTACTTC. Amino acid sequence: CASKQGETQYF.

This chain uses TRBV7-9 with TRBJ2-5; D unclear. V shed 3 bases and J shed 1 base, with 12 bases lying between them. CDR1 and CDR2 (germline): SEHNR, FQNEAQ (reference sequence). The CDR3 covers 15 residues. The CDR3, as DNA: TGTGCCAGCAGCTTCCCAATCCGGGTCCAAGAGACCCAGTACTTC. Protein sequence: CASSFPIRVQETQYF.

The chain carries TRBV7-9 and TRBJ2-2; TRBD2 is a possible D gene (5 bases). V lost 5 bases and J 1 base, leaving 14 bases between the germline ends. This CDR3 is built from 16 residues. Germline V gene lookup returns CDR1 SEHNR and CDR2 FQNEAQ (reference sequence). This CDR3 reads CASSPWWSGNTGELFF. The CDR3 nucleotides are TGTGCCAGCAGCCCCTGGTGGAGCGGGAACACCGGGGAGCTGTTTTTT.

This chain uses TRBV18 with TRBJ2-1, with D possibly being TRBD1 or TRBD2 (5 bases each). Germline V gene sequence: CDR1 KGHSH, CDR2 LQKENI. The CDR3 runs to 17 residues. Between the trimmed V and J ends, which lost 3 bases and 2 bases, there was a span of 17 bases. The CDR3 nucleotides read TGTGCCAGCTCACCTAATTATGGTCGGGGACCCTACAATGAGCAGTTCTTC. Protein sequence: CASSPNYGRGPYNEQFF.

This clone occurred once. The chain has TRBV6-1 and TRBJ2-1; possibly TRBD2 for D (5 bases). Trimming shortened V by 3 bases and J by 5 bases, and 11 bases separated the two germline ends. This CDR3 is built from 14 residues. From germline, CDR1 is MNHNS and CDR2 SASEGT. The CDR3 loop reads CASSDRTGHNEQFF. The CDR3 bases are TGTGCCAGCAGTGACAGGACTGGGCACAATGAGCAGTTCTTC.

The chain employs TRBV5-6 and TRBJ1-1; TRBD1 agrees at 9 bases. V lost 4 bases and J lost 6; bases outside the gene matches: 7. CDR1 SGHDT and CDR2 YYEEEE come from the germline V gene. The CDR3 has 14 amino acids. The CDR3 DNA reads as TGTGCCAGCAGCCCCGGGACAGGGTACGCTGAAGCTTTCTTT. This codes for CASSPGTGYAEAFF. The full variable domain, rest sourced from reference TRBV5-6 and TRBJ1-1, is DAGVTQSPTHLIKTRGQQVTLRCSPKSGHDTVSWYQQALGQGPQFIFQYYEEEERQRGNFPDRFSGHQFPNYSSELNVNALLLGDSALYLCASSPGTGYAEAFFGQGTRLTVV.

The genes are TRBV11-2 and TRBJ1-1, with 8 bases aligning to TRBD1. Germline V CDR1 and CDR2: SGHAT, FQNNGV. J gave up 3 bases and V 1 base, and 1 base lay outside the gene matches. This CDR3 region has 14 residues. CDR3 DNA sequence: TGTGCCAGCAGCTTAGGGACAGGGTACACTGAAGCTTTCTTT. Its protein is CASSLGTGYTEAFF.

This clone was seen once. This chain links TRBV19 with TRBJ1-2; 9 bases are a match to TRBD1. The V gene's germline CDR1 is LNHDA and CDR2 SQIVND (reference sequence). The length of the CDR3 is 15 residues. V trimming: 8 bases; J trimming: 4 bases; junction bases outside the gene matches: 11. The CDR3 loop is CASLPGTGFRYGYTF. CDR3 coding DNA: TGTGCCAGTCTTCCGGGGACAGGGTTCCGCTATGGCTACACCTTC. The whole variable domain, remainder taken from reference TRBV19 and TRBJ1-2, is DGGITQSPKYLFRKEGQNVTLSCEQNLNHDAMYWYRQDPGQGLRLIYYSQIVNDFQKGDIAEGYSVSREKKESFPLTVTSAQKNPTAFYLCASLPGTGFRYGYTFGSGTRLTVV.

The chain recombines TRBV9 with TRBJ2-3; 12 positions match TRBD2. Per germline, CDR1 SGDLS and CDR2 YYNGEE. This CDR3 is 15 amino acids long. Trimming removed 5 bases from V and 5 bases from J; junction bases left unmatched: 6. The CDR3 reads CASSLTSGRGDTQYF. The CDR3 bases are TGTGCCAGCAGTTTGACTAGCGGGAGAGGAGATACGCAGTATTTT.

The V and J genes are TRBV28 and TRBJ1-5; no reliable D call. V lost 6 bases, J lost 0 bases, and 15 bases lay in between. The V gene's germline CDR1 is MDHEN and CDR2 SYDVKM. The CDR3 sequence is 16 residues long. CDR3 in DNA: TGTGCCAGCAGCCCCGGTCAGATTTATAGCAATCAGCCCCAGCATTTT. Protein product: CASSPGQIYSNQPQHF. The full variable domain, with the rest looked up from reference TRBV28 and TRBJ1-5, is DVKVTQSSRYLVKRTGEKVFLECVQDMDHENMFWYRQDPGLGLRLIYFSYDVKMKEKGDIPEGYSVSREKKERFSLILESASTNQTSMYLCASSPGQIYSNQPQHFGDGTRLSIL.

To note about this clone: The sample carries other DNA sequences with the same CDR3. V and J are TRBV6-6 and TRBJ2-1, with 9 bases matching TRBD2. This CDR3 has 16 amino acids. Germline CDR1 reads MNHNY; CDR2 reads SVGAGI (reference sequence). V lost 0 bases to trimming and J lost 4 bases; unmatched junction nucleotides: 4. The CDR3 DNA is TGTGCCAGCAGTTACTCTGCGGGAGGGCCTTACAATGAGCAGTTCTTC. Translation: CASSYSAGGPYNEQFF.

A word on this clone: The same CDR3 also results from other DNA sequences found in this sample. V usage is TRBV7-9 and J usage is TRBJ2-1, with 9 bases matching TRBD1. The V segment lost 0 bases and the J segment 4 bases; nucleotides outside the gene matches: 1. This CDR3 contains 15 residues. Germline V gene lookup returns CDR1 SEHNR and CDR2 FQNEAQ (reference sequence). This chain's CDR3 is CASSLAQGAYNEQFF. CDR3 sequence (DNA): TGTGCCAGCAGCTTAGCACAGGGGGCTTACAATGAGCAGTTCTTC.